Shown below are 20 T cell receptor beta chains from a single sample sequenced in a study of beta chain features in type 1 diabetes. Findings and limits, study-wide: Type 1 diabetes patients had moderately but significantly shorter TCRB CDR3s in all four CD4+ subsets.

The whole isolated RNA underwent reverse transcription, so sequencing captured expressed TCRB transcripts. The table came from immunoSEQ multiplex PCR; TCRdb's copy has only in-frame clones and leaves some out. The sample shows about 150,000 clones, about 10% of them seen only once. These receptors' antigens are unknown. What was sequenced was central memory CD4+ T cells from blood. The receptors were gathered from a young woman with type 1 diabetes.

This clone was seen only a few times. The chain carries TRBV2 and TRBJ1-2; D possibly corresponds to TRBD1 (6 bases). CDR1 is SNHLY and CDR2 is FYNNEI in the germline V gene. This CDR3 has 13 residues. Deletions cut 6 bases from V and 2 bases from J, with 10 bases between. The CDR3 bases are TGTGCCAGCAGGGCCACAGGGAACTATGGCTACACCTTC. This encodes CASRATGNYGYTF.

The table lists this clone with a few counts. This chain connects TRBV5-6 to TRBJ1-1; possibly TRBD1 for D (6 bases). V gave up 2 bases and J gave up 0 bases, with 11 bases separating them. Germline assignment: CDR1 SGHDT and CDR2 YYEEEE. The CDR3 covers 15 residues. CDR3 amino acids: CASSFGQPMNTEAFF. The CDR3 DNA is TGTGCCAGCAGCTTCGGACAGCCCATGAACACTGAAGCTTTCTTT.

The rearrangement uses TRBV11-2 and TRBJ1-2, with D unclear. Germline CDR1 is SGHAT and CDR2 is FQNNGV. The V and J ends lost 0 bases and 8 bases respectively, with 10 bases between them. There are 13 residues in the CDR3. This CDR3 reads CASSLDRHSGYTF. The CDR3 DNA reads TGTGCCAGCAGCTTAGATCGACACTCAGGCTACACCTTC.

This clone was found a few times. The chain couples TRBV2 to TRBJ2-7, with a tentative D call TRBD2 (6 bases). Germline-derived CDR1 and CDR2 are SNHLY and FYNNEI. The CDR3 length is 15 residues. Trimming took off 4 bases at V and 0 bases at J, with 13 bases between the two ends. CDR3 nucleotide sequence: TGTGCCAGCAGTGTCCCGCGGGGCCTCTCCTACGAGCAGTACTTC. This encodes CASSVPRGLSYEQYF.

This clone was picked up a small number of times. The chain employs TRBV6-4 and TRBJ2-7, with TRBD2 matching over 8 bases. The V gene's germline CDR1 is MRHNA and CDR2 SNTAGT. V shed 4 bases, J shed 4 bases, and the junction held 9 bases outside the gene matches. This CDR3 contains 15 residues. The CDR3 DNA follows: TGTGCCAGCAGTGTTGAATGGGGACTAGGATACGAGCAGTACTTC. Translation gives CASSVEWGLGYEQYF.

This clone was picked up a small number of times. This rearrangement joins TRBV28 to TRBJ2-2; possible D gene TRBD2, 7 bases. CDR1 and CDR2 (germline): MDHEN, SYDVKM. Deletions cut 5 bases from V and 4 bases from J, with 20 bases between. The CDR3 loop spans 17 amino acids. The CDR3 DNA reads TGTGCCAGCAGTCCAAGTAGGGGGGGCTCGGTCACCGGGGAGCTGTTTTTT. Translated, it gives CASSPSRGGSVTGELFF.

Only a few counts were recorded for this clone. Mismatch with germline at one junction end may stem from a read error. The chain couples TRBV7-3 to TRBJ1-5; perhaps TRBD1 as D (6 bases). Germline assignment: CDR1 SGHTA and CDR2 FQGTGA. This CDR3 contains 17 residues. CDR3 DNA sequence: TGCGCCAGCAGCCAACGCCCGGCAGGGGATAGCAATCAGCCCCAGCATTTT. Encoded protein: CASSQRPAGDSNQPQHF.

The chain carries TRBV6-1 and TRBJ1-2; D not certain. Germline V CDR1 and CDR2: MNHNS, SASEGT. The CDR3 covers 16 residues. The V gene lost 3 bases and the J gene lost 1 base, with 15 bases spanning the gap. This CDR3 reads CASSEFPTGVNYGYTF. The CDR3 coding sequence is TGTGCCAGCAGTGAGTTCCCAACGGGTGTTAACTATGGCTACACCTTC.

This clone was counted between two and nine times. This chain links TRBV30 with TRBJ1-1; D gene unclear. With 0 bases removed from V and 4 bases from J, the gap between germline ends came to 12 bases. This CDR3 is 14 amino acids long. Germline V gene data show CDR1 as GTSNPN and CDR2 as SVGIG (reference sequence). DNA of the CDR3: TGTGCCTGGAGTGTACGGAGGGATCGCACTGAAGCTTTCTTT. Translating it yields CAWSVRRDRTEAFF.

The genes are TRBV28 and TRBJ1-2; TRBD1 matches 12 bases. Germline V lookup: CDR1 MDHEN, CDR2 SYDVKM. With V trimmed by 7 bases and J by 5 bases, 8 bases remained unmatched. This CDR3 has 15 amino acids. This chain's CDR3 is CASIPPGQGAYGYTF. Here the CDR3 DNA reads TGTGCCAGCATCCCCCCGGGACAGGGGGCTTATGGCTACACCTTC.

The rearrangement joins TRBV6-5 to TRBJ2-1, with D maybe TRBD1 (7 bases). Germline lookup yields CDR1 MNHEY and CDR2 SVGAGI. The CDR3 is made up of 11 amino acids. Trimming took off 7 bases at V and 7 bases at J, with 8 bases between the two ends. Written as DNA, the CDR3 is TGTGCCAGCACAGGGGGGAATGAGCAGTTCTTC. This encodes CASTGGNEQFF.

A few counts support this clone. This chain uses TRBV29-1 with TRBJ1-1, with a possible D match to TRBD1 (6 bases). V dropped 7 bases and J dropped 5 bases, with 20 bases sitting between them. This CDR3 spans 14 amino acids. The germline V gene encodes CDR1 SQVTM and CDR2 ANQGSEA. The CDR3 DNA sequence: TGCAGCGCTGAGCTTCTAGGGGGACGAACTGAAGCTTTCTTT. The encoded protein is CSAELLGGRTEAFF.

The chain couples TRBV5-4 to TRBJ2-5; 10 nucleotides agree with TRBD2. J was trimmed by 4 bases and V by 5 bases; bases with no gene match: 8. CDR1 is SGHNT and CDR2 is YYREEE in the germline V gene (reference sequence). This CDR3 comprises 15 residues. The CDR3 nucleotides are TGTGCCAGCAGGAAAGCGCCTAGCGGGAGAGAGACCCAGTACTTC. It specifies CASRKAPSGRETQYF.

The rearrangement uses TRBV2 and TRBJ1-5, with D possibly TRBD1 on 5 matching bases. The germline V gene has CDR1 SNHLY and CDR2 FYNNEI. The germline V and J ends were trimmed by 4 bases and 5 bases, with 12 bases remaining between them. The CDR3 spans 14 residues. CDR3 loop: CASSGRSGDQPQHF. Here the CDR3 DNA reads TGTGCCAGCAGTGGAAGATCGGGGGATCAGCCCCAGCATTTT. Filled out from reference TRBV2 and TRBJ1-5, the complete variable domain reads EPEVTQTPSHQVTQMGQEVILRCVPISNHLYFYWYRQILGQKVEFLVSFYNNEISEKSEIFDDQFSVERPDGSNFTLKIRSTKLEDSAMYFCASSGRSGDQPQHFGDGTRLSIL.

This clone has just a few counts. The chain couples TRBV29-1 to TRBJ1-2, with D hard to call. CDR3 length: 12 amino acids. V was trimmed by 4 bases and J by 3 bases, leaving 9 bases between them. Germline V lookup: CDR1 SQVTM, CDR2 ANQGSEA. As DNA, the CDR3 is TGCAGCGTTGTCCCCGGGGACTATGGCTACACCTTC. This gives the protein CSVVPGDYGYTF.

A few counts support this clone. The chain uses TRBV5-4 and TRBJ2-2; the match to TRBD2 covers 9 bases. Trimming removed 0 bases from V and 4 bases from J; junction bases left unmatched: 4. Germline CDR1 SGHNT, CDR2 YYREEE (reference sequence). This CDR3 is built from 16 residues. CDR3 region: CASSLGAGGPTGELFF. DNA for the CDR3: TGTGCCAGCAGCTTGGGAGCGGGAGGACCCACCGGGGAGCTGTTTTTT. Based on the CDR3 plus reference TRBV5-4 and TRBJ2-2, the full variable domain is ETGVTQSPTHLIKTRGQQVTLRCSSQSGHNTVSWYQQALGQGPQFIFQYYREEENGRGNFPPRFSGLQFPNYSSELNVNALELDDSALYLCASSLGAGGPTGELFFGEGSRLTVL.

This clone has only a few counts. This sequence joins TRBV7-9 and TRBJ2-5; D unresolved. The V and J ends lost 4 bases and 2 bases respectively, with 5 bases between them. Germline-derived CDR1 and CDR2 are SEHNR and FQNEAQ (reference sequence). The CDR3 covers 12 residues. CDR3: CASSSMQETQYF. The CDR3 DNA reads as TGTGCCAGCAGCTCTATGCAAGAGACCCAGTACTTC. Variable domain in full (rest from reference TRBV7-9 and TRBJ2-5): DTGVSQNPRHKITKRGQNVTFRCDPISEHNRLYWYRQTLGQGPEFLTYFQNEAQLEKSRLLSDRFSAERPKGSFSTLEIQRTEQGDSAMYLCASSSMQETQYFGPGTRLLVL.

This clone was observed a handful of times. V and J are TRBV7-4 and TRBJ2-7; TRBD2 agrees at 8 bases. CDR1 SGHVT and CDR2 SQSDAQ come from the germline V gene. J lost 1 base, V lost 3 bases, and 8 bases had no gene match. There are 16 residues in the CDR3. CDR3 in DNA: TGTGCCAGCAGCTTCATCCTCGGGACTAGTTCCTACGAGCAGTACTTC. Translation: CASSFILGTSSYEQYF.

This clone was seen more than once but under ten times. The chain carries TRBV28 and TRBJ1-4; 8 bases agree with TRBD1. Germline trimming cut 8 bases from V and 7 bases from J; bases unmatched to any gene: 12. The length of the CDR3 is 15 residues. Per the germline V gene, CDR1 is MDHEN and CDR2 is SYDVKM. DNA for the CDR3: TGTGCCAGCTTAGCGAGGGGACAGGTGGTTGAAAAACTGTTTTTT. Protein product: CASLARGQVVEKLFF. The full variable domain, in which reference TRBV28 and TRBJ1-4 provide the parts outside the CDR3, is DVKVTQSSRYLVKRTGEKVFLECVQDMDHENMFWYRQDPGLGLRLIYFSYDVKMKEKGDIPEGYSVSREKKERFSLILESASTNQTSMYLCASLARGQVVEKLFFGSGTQLSVL.

This sequence joins TRBV5-1 and TRBJ2-5; TRBD2 aligns across 9 bases. J gave up 5 bases and V 0 bases, and 5 bases lay outside the gene matches. Germline CDR1 and CDR2: SGHRS and YFSETQ. The CDR3 extends over 15 amino acids. CDR3 sequence (DNA): TGCGCCAGCAGCTTGGCTGGGACTAGCCGTGAGACCCAGTACTTC. This gives the protein CASSLAGTSRETQYF.